Shown below are 3 T cell receptor beta chains from a single sample sequenced in a study of T cells in Graves' hyperthyroidism and ophthalmopathy. From RNA transcripts, TCR beta CDR3 regions were amplified. A set of HTBI primers served as the primers for a first-round RT-PCR of the TCR CDR3. TCRdb analysed the multiplex PCR reads with MiXCR anew, one entry per CDR3 protein. The profile covers a few hundred thousand distinct CDR3 sequences, with about a sixth appearing a single time and over 50% taken by the ten largest. Material for sequencing was blood. These receptors came from a woman in her sixties or seventies with Graves' ophthalmopathy.

This clonotype was counted many times. The chain couples TRBV10-3 to TRBJ2-1; 7 bases fit TRBD1. Germline V gene lookup returns CDR1 ENHRY and CDR2 SYGVKD. V dropped 7 bases and J dropped 7; count of bases not matched to a gene: 10. This CDR3 contains 14 residues. CDR3 in amino acids: CAIKGEDRLNEQFF. For the CDR3, the DNA is TGTGCCATCAAAGGCGAGGACAGGCTTAATGAGCAGTTCTTC.

This clonotype was picked up a small number of times. The rearrangement links TRBV12-3 or TRBV12-4 to TRBJ1-3, with D unclear. V lost 8 bases and J lost 2, with 16 bases in between. The CDR3 spans 15 residues. CDR3 nucleotide sequence: TGTGCCAGCCGGATAGACCTGCGGGCTGGAAACACCATATATTTT. This translates into CASRIDLRAGNTIYF.

This clonotype was detected ten times or more. This sequence joins TRBV4-1 and TRBJ2-7, with TRBD1 matching over 7 bases. The CDR3 totals 13 residues. Looked up from germline, CDR1 is MGHRA and CDR2 is YSYEKL. V lost 2 bases, J lost 6 bases, and 4 bases stayed unmatched. DNA of the CDR3: TGCGCCAGCAGCCAAACAGGGGTCGGCGAGCAGTACTTC. Its protein product is CASSQTGVGEQYF.